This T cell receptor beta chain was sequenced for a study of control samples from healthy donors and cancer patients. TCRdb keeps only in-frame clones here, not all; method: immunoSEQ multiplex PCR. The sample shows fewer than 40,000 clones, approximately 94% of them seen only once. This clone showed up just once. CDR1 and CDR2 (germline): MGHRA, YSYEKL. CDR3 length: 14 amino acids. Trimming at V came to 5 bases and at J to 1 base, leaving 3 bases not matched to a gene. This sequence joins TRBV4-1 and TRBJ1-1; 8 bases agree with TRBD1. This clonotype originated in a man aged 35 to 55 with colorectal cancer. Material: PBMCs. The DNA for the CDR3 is TGCGCCAGCAGCTTTGACAGGGGGAACACTGAAGCTTTCTTT. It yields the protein CASSFDRGNTEAFF.